This TCR beta chain was documented in a study of shared clonotypes between healthy human individuals. Measured with immunoSEQ multiplex PCR; TCRdb has only the in-frame clones, and not every one. The sample contains 470,000 or so clones, over 70% of which appear only once. The V and J ends lost 3 bases and 6 bases, in that order; junction bases with no gene match: 8. The germline gives CDR1 SGHRS, CDR2 YFSETQ. The CDR3 loop spans 15 amino acids. This TCR derives from a woman in her thirties or forties in good health. Some clones in this sample may be carry-over from other donors' samples. Specimen: PBMCs. The rearrangement links TRBV5-1 to TRBJ2-7, with 11 bases lining up with TRBD2. The CDR3 region is CASSSTSGSPPEQYF. The CDR3 DNA sequence: TGCGCCAGCAGCTCCACTAGCGGGAGCCCCCCCGAGCAGTACTTC.